This is a list of T cell receptor beta chains from one sample in a study of shared clonotypes between healthy human individuals. The assay was immunoSEQ multiplex PCR, and TCRdb's table has in-frame clones only and misses some. The sample yields some 2,000,000 clones, under 97% seen once. Sequencing used naive CD4+ T cells sorted from blood. The receptors stem from a man aged 18 to 29 in good health. Each CDR3 is given with its conserved first and last residue. A D gene is named only where the DNA matches it firmly.

>TRBD1|TRBV7-8
CASSFGTGGYEQYF
>TRBD2|TRBV9
CASSFRTSGDLSTDTQYF
>NA|TRBV19
CASSSDEYSNQPQHF
>TRBD1|TRBV7-2
CASSPDGTGGGNTIYF
>NA|TRBV7-2
CASSLRIGGAKNIQYF
>NA|TRBV7-8
CASSLVRGIKFF
>TRBD2|TRBV7-2
CASSHRTSGNYEQYF
>TRBD1|TRBV5-4
CASSRPGQQSYEQYF
>TRBD1|TRBV27
CASSFPAGTGPGELFF
>NA|TRBV9
CASSLNPGVSGYTF
>NA|TRBV27
CASSLSLELLNQPQHF
>NA|TRBV7-7
CGPWGNTIYF
>TRBD1|TRBV5-1
CASSLQGSSGNTIYF
>NA|TRBV11-3
CASSLGGANSPLHF
>NA|TRBV6-1
CASSEAFAEVYNSPLHF
>NA|TRBV30
CAWTRQQETQYF
>NA|TRBV6-5
CASSYSGVTSNEAFF
>NA|TRBV5-1
CASSLVLGGTDTQYF
>NA|TRBV29-1
CSVGSDGRIYEQYF
>NA|TRBV30
CAWSGLPGLGYTF
>TRBD1|TRBV6-1
CASGRTGGNQPQHF
>NA|TRBV4-1
CASSPGPRGNEQYF
>TRBD1|TRBV7-9
CASSSGQGRNGYTF
>NA|TRBV7-9
CASSLMNTEAFF
>TRBD2|TRBV10-3
CAISPLAIQETQYF
>TRBD1|TRBV27
CASSPLGQGRGSYNSPLHF
>NA|TRBV7-9
CASSLGGSNNEKLFF
>TRBD2|TRBV7-2
CASSQGLAADTQYF
>NA|TRBV19
CASTFTGTEAFF
>NA|TRBV7-9
CASSLASGATNEQYF
>TRBD1|TRBV5-1
CASSLQGQGSYEQYF
>NA|TRBV7-6
CASSLVSGSSIQYF
>NA|TRBV10-3
CASGGEGAYNSPLHF
>NA|TRBV18
CASSKETNTGELFF
>NA|TRBV5-1
CASSLAQGSGELFF
>NA|TRBV19
CASSIKGGIETQYF
>TRBD2|TRBV7-2
CASRPGGYHEQFF
>NA|TRBV10-3
CAISGQLGTEAFF
>NA|TRBV5-1
CASKAGNTGELFF
>TRBD1|TRBV28
CASSPRTGIGQPQHF
>TRBD1|TRBV27
CVHRSSTGQAEAFF
>NA|TRBV6-1
CASSQAGNSPLHF
>NA|TRBV21-1
CASSTSKRGGFSWGTQYF
>TRBD2|TRBV5-1
CASSFASGRQETQYF
>TRBD1|TRBV2
CASSGTGKNTGELFF
>TRBD2|TRBV5-4
CASSSGTSGSDEQFF
>NA|TRBV6-5
CASGLGYRANYGYTF
>NA|TRBV7-9
CASLGGGDGYTF
>NA|TRBV11-2
CASSLGAKPQETQYF
>NA|TRBV19
CASTRTGSNTGELFF
>TRBD1|TRBV11-2
CASARDRANEKLFF
>TRBD1|TRBV18
CASSPTAGGRYEQYF
>TRBD1|TRBV4-1
CASSQPGQGQYEQYF